The clone carrying this TCR beta chain was picked up a small number of times. The sample is drawn from a study of blood T cells in healthy people across ages. Primed by a sample-barcoded 5' primer and a J-beta primer mix, a second PCR proceeded for 7 to 11 cycles. From the 5' RACE reads, TCRdb called clonotypes with MiXCR, one entry per CDR3 protein. This sample has about 1.6 million distinct CDR3 sequences; 30% to 40% occur once, and the top ten carry approximately 10%. The people who gave samples were healthy Caucasians from Russia, aged roughly 6 to 90. RNA extraction gave at least 5 micrograms of total RNA per sample. Germline CDR1 is SGHTA and CDR2 is FQGTGA. The CDR3 loop spans 14 amino acids. After removal of 2 bases from V and 6 bases from J, the junction contained 7 bases not matched to a gene.

V gene TRBV7-3 combines with J gene TRBJ2-7, with TRBD2 matching 7 bases. This TCR came from a woman under 40 in good health. The specimen sequenced was blood. In DNA, the CDR3 is TGTGCCAGCAGCTTAGGGGGGGTCCTGGGCGAGCAGTACTTC. Translating it yields CASSLGGVLGEQYF.